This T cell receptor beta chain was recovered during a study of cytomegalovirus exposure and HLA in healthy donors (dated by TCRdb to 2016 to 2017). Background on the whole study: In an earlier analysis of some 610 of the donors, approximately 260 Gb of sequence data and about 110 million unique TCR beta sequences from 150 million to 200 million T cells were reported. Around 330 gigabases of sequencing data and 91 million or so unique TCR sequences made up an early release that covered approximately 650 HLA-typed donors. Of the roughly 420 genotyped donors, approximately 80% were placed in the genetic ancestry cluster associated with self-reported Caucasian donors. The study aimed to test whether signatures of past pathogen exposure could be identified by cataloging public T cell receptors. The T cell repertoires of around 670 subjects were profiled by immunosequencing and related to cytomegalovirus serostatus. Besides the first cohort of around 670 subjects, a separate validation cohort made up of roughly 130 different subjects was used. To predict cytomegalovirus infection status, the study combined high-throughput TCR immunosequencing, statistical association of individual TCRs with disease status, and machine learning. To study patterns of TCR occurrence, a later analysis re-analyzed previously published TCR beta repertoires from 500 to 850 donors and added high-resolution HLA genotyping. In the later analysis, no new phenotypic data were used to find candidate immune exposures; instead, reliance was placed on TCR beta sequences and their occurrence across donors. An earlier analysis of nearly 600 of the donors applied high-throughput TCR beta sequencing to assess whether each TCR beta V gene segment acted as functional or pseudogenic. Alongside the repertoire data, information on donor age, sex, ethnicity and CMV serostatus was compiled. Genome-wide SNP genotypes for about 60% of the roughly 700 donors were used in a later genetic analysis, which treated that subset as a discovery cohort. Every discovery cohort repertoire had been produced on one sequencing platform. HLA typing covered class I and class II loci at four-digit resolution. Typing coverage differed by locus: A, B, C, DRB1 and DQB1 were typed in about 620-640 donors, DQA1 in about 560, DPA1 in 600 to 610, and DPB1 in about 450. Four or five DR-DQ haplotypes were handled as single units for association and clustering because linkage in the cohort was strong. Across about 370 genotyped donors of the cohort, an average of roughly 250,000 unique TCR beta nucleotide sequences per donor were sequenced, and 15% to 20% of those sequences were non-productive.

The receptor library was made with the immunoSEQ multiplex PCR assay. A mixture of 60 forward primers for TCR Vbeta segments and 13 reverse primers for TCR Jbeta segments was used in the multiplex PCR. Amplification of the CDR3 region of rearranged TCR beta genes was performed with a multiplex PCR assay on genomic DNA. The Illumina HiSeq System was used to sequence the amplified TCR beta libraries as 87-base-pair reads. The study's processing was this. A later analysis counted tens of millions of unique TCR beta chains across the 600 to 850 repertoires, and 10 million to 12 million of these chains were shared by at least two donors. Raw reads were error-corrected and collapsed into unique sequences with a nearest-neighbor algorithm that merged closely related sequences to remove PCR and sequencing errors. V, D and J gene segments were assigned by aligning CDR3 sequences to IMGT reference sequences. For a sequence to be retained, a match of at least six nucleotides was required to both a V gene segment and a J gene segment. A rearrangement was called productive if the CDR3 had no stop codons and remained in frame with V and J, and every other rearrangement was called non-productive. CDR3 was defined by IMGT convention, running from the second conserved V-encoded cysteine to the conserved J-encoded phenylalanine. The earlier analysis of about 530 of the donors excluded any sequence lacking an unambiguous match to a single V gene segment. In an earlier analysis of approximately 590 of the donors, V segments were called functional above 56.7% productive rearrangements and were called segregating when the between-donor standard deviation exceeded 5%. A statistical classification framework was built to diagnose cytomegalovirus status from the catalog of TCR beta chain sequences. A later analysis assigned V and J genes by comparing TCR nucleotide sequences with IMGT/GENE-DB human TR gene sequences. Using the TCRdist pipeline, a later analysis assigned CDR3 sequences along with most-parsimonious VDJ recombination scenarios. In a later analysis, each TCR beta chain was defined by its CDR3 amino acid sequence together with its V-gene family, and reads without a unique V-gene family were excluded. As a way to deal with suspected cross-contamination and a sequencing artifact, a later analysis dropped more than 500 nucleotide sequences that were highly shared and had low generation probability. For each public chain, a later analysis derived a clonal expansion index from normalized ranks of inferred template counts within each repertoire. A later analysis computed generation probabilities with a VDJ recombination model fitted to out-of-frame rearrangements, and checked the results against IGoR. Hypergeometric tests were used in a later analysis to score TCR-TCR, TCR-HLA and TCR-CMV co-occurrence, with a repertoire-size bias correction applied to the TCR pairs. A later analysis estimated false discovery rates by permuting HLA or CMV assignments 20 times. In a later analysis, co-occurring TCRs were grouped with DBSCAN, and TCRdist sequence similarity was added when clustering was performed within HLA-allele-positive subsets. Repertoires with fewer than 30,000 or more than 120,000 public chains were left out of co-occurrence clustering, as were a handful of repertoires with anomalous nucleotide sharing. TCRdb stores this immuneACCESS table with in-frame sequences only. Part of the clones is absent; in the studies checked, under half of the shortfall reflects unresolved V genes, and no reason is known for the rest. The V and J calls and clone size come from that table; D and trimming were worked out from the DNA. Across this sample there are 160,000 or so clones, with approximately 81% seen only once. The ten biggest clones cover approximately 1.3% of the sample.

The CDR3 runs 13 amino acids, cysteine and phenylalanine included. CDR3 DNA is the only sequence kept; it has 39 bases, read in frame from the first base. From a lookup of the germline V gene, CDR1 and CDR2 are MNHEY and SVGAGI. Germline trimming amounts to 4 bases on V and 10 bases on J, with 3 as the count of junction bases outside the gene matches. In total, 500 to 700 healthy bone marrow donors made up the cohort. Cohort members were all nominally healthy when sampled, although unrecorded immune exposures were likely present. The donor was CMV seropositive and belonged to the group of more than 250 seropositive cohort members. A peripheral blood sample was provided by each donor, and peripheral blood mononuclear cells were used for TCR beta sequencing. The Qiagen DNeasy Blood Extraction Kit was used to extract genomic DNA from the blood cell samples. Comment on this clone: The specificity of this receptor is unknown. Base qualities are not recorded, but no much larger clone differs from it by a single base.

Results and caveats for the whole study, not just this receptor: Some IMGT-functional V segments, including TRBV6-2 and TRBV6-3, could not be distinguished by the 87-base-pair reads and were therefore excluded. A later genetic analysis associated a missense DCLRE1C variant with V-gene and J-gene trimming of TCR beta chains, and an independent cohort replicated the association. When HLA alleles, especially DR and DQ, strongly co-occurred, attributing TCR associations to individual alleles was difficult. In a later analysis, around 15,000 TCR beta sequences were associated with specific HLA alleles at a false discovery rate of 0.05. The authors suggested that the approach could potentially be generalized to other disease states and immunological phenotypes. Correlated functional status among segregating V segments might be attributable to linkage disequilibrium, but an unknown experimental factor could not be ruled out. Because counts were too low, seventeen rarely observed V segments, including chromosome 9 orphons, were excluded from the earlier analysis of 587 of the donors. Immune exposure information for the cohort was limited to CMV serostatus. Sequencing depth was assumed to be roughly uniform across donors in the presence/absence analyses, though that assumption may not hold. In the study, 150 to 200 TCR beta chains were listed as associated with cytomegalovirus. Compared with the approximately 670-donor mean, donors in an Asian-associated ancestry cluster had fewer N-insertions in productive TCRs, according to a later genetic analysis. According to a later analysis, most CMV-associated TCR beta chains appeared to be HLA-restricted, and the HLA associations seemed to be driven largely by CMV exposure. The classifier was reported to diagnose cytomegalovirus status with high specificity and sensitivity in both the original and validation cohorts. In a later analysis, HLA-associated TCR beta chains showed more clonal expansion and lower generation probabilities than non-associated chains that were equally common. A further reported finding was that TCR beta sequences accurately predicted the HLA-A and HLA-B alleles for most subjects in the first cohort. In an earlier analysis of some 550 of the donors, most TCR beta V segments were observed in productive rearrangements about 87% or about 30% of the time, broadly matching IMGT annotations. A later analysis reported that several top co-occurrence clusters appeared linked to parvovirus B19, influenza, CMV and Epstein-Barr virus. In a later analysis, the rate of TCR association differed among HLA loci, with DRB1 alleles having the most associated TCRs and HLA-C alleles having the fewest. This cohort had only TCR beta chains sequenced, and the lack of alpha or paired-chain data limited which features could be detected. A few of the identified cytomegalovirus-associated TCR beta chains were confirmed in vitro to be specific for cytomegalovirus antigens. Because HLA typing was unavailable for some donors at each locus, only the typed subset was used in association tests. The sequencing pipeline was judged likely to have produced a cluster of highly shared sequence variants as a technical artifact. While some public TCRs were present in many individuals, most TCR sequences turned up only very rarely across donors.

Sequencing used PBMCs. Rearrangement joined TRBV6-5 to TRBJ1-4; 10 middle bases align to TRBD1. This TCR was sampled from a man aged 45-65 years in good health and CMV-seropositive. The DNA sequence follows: TGTGCCAGCAGTTCCAGGGACAGGGGAAAACTGTTTTTT. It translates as CASSSRDRGKLFF.